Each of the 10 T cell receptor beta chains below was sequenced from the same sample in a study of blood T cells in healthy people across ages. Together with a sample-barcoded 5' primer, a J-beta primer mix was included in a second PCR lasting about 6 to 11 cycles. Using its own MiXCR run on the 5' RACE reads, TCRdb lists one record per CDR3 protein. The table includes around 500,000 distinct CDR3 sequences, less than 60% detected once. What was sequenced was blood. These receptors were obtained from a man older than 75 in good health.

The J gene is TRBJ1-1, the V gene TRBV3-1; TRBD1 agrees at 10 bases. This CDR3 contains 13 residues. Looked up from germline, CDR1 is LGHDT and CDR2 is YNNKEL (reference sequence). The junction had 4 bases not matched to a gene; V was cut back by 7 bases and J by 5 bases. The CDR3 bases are TGTGCCAGCACGGACAGGGGGAATACTGAAGCTTTCTTT. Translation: CASTDRGNTEAFF.

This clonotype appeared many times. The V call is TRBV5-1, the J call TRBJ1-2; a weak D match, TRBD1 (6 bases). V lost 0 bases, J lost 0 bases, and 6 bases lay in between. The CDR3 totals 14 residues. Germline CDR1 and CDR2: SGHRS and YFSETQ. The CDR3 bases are TGCGCCAGCAGCTTGGGACAGGCTAACTATGGCTACACCTTC. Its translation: CASSLGQANYGYTF.

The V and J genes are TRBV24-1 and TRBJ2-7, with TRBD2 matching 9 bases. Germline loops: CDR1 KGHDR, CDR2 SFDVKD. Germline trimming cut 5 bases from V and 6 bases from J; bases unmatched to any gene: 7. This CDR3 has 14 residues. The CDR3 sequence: CATSAAGGSGEQYF. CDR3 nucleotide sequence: TGTGCCACCAGTGCAGCGGGGGGTTCAGGCGAGCAGTACTTC.

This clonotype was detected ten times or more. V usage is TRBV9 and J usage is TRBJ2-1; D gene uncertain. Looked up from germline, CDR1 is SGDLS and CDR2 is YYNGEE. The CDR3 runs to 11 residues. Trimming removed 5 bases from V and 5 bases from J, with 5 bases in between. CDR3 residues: CASSTNNEQFF. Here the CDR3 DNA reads TGTGCCAGCAGTACGAACAATGAGCAGTTCTTC.

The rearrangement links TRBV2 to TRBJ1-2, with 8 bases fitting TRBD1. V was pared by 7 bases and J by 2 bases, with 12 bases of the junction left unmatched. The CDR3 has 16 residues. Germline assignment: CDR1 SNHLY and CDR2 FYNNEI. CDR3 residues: CASTPSPGQENYGYTF. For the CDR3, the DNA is TGTGCCAGCACACCTAGTCCGGGACAGGAGAACTATGGCTACACCTTC.

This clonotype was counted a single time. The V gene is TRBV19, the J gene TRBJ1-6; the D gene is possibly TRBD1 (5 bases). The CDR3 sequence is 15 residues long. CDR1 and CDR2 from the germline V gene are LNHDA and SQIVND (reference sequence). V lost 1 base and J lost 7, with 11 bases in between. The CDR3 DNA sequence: TGTGCCAGTAGTATAGCGGCGAGGGACAATTCACCCCTCCACTTT. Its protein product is CASSIAARDNSPLHF.

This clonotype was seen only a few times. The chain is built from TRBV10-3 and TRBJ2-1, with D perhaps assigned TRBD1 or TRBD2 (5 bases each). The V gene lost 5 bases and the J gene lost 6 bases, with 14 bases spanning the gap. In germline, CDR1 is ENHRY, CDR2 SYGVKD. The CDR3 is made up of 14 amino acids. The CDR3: CAISKTPGRNEQFF. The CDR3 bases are TGTGCCATCAGTAAAACCCCGGGGCGCAATGAGCAGTTCTTC.

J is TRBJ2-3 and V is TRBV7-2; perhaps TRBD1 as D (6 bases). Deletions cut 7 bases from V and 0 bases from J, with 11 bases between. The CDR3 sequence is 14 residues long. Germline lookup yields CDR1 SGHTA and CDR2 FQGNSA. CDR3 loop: CASTRQGSTDTQYF. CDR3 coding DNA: TGTGCCAGCACCCGGCAGGGGAGCACAGATACGCAGTATTTT.

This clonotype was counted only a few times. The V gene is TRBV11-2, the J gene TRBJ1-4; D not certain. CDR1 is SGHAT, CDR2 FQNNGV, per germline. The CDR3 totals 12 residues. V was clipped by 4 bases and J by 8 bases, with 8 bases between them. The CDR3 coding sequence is TGTGCCAGCAGCTCCCAGTCAGAAAAACTGTTTTTT. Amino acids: CASSSQSEKLFF.

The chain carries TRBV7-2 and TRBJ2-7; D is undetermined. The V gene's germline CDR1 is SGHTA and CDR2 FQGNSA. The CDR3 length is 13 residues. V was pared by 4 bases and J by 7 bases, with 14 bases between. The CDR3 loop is CASSWVKANEQYF. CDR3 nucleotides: TGTGCCAGCAGCTGGGTGAAAGCAAATGAGCAGTACTTC.